This TCR beta chain was obtained from a study of early T cells in non-severe SARS-CoV-2 infection. Study in general: Investigators sequenced bulk RNA drawn from unsorted whole blood, and chains remained unpaired.

This clonotype has only a few counts. From germline, CDR1 is SEHNR and CDR2 FQNEAQ (reference sequence). The V and J ends lost 3 bases and 6 bases respectively, with 13 bases between them. The CDR3 contains 14 residues. Unique molecular identifiers tagged individual cDNA molecules. TCRdb passed the 5' RACE reads through MiXCR, listing each CDR3 protein once. The sample records around 81,000 distinct CDR3 sequences, 13% to 15% being singletons. The sequencing input was whole blood. V and J are TRBV7-9 and TRBJ2-3; D is undetermined. This clonotype was sampled from an adult who was a healthcare worker with PCR-confirmed SARS-CoV-2 infection or an uninfected control (not recorded which). The CDR3 DNA sequence: TGTGCCAGCAGCTTGGATACCCGATCGGATACGCAGTATTTT. It codes for CASSLDTRSDTQYF.